The sequence of this T cell receptor (beta chain) was determined in a study of blood T cell repertoires in COVID-19. Overall study context: The United States, Italy and Spain supplied acute and convalescent COVID-19 samples. T cells, B-cell-depleted T cells, or PBMCs provided the cDNA or gDNA that served as material.

This CDR3 is 15 amino acids long. The V segment lost 0 bases and the J segment 7 bases; nucleotides outside the gene matches: 4. The germline V gene has CDR1 MRHNA and CDR2 SNTAGT. Original handling: Reference gene primer amplification in the assay estimated nucleated cell counts. Profiling relied on immunoSEQ multiplex PCR, and the TCRdb table lists in-frame clones only, not all of them. V, J and clone size derive from that table, while D and trimming were established from the DNA sequence. The sample lists around 71,000 clones, approximately 85% occurring once. The sequence derives from a man older than 75 with acute or convalescent COVID-19. The rearrangement uses TRBV6-4 and TRBJ1-2; 11 nucleotides agree with TRBD1. The specimen sequenced was peripheral blood. DNA of the CDR3: TGTGCCAGCAGTGACTCGGGGACAGGGGGGACTGGCTACACCTTC. It encodes CASSDSGTGGTGYTF.